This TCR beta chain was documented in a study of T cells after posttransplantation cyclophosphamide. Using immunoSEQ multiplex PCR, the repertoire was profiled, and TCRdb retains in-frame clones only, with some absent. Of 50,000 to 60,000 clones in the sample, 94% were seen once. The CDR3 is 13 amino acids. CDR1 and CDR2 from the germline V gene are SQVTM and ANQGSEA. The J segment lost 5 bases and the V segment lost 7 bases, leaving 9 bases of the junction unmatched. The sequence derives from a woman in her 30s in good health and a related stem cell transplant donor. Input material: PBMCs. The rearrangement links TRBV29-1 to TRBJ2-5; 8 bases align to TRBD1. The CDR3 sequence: CSGRTGQGETQYF. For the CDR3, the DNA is TGCAGCGGGCGGACAGGGCAGGGGGAGACCCAGTACTTC.